This entry describes one TCR beta chain. Its antigen is unknown. No base quality values were provided; no much bigger clone lies one nucleotide off. These data originate in a study of blood T cells in healthy people across ages (dated by TCRdb to about 2015). Regarding the research as a whole: In model experiments, roughly one uniquely barcoded TCR beta cDNA molecule per two T cells was captured by template switching. The study measured age-related changes in TCR beta repertoire diversity using deep sequencing normalized with unique cDNA molecular identifiers. The donors were split into four age groups: young (average 16 years), middle-aged (about 40), aged (over 55) and long-lived (about 82). To avoid experimental bias, donors of different ages were spread randomly across the sequencing lanes. For two donors (one aged 18 to 29 and one aged 80 or older), the study analyzed two additional independent replicas of 1 million unique cDNA reads from the same blood draw.

To prepare the library, 5' RACE was applied. Sequencing was performed on an Illumina HiSeq 2500. A second PCR of 7 to 11 cycles was performed with a sample-barcoded 5' primer and a J-beta primer mix. A template-switch 5' adaptor carrying 12 random nucleotides introduced a unique molecular identifier onto each TCR beta cDNA molecule. Each sample yielded at least 2.5 million CDR3-containing paired-end reads. First-strand cDNA synthesis was performed from all RNA using the Mint cDNA synthesis kit, with priming by a TRBC-specific oligonucleotide. Following uracil-DNA glycosylase treatment, a first 18-cycle PCR with universal primers M1SS and BC2_uni_R was performed on all cDNA. For the original study's pipeline: For normalization, 1 million high-quality reads, each with a distinct molecular identifier, were randomly selected from each sample. Instead of being binned into consensus sequences, reads that shared molecular identifiers were thrown out. MiTCR, with a Q25 quality threshold and the strictest error-elimination algorithm, was used for CDR3 identification, clonotype clustering and error correction. A nonparametric unseen species model using Euler transformation provided a lower-bound estimate of total TCR beta diversity. The public reads were reanalyzed by TCRdb: fastp trimming at Q25, MiXCR alignment, in-frame beta chains only. CDR3 protein duplicates are merged, each entry listing the most common genes and DNA. These V and J calls originate from TCRdb's pipeline instead of the authors' own analysis. The table for this sample lists under 800,000 distinct CDR3 sequences; more than 40% of them were counted only once. Jointly, the top ten make up 20% to 25% of the sample.

General study outcomes and caveats: Since profiling was done on bulk unsorted PBMCs, naive and antigen-experienced compartments could not be conclusively compared. A strong correlation was found between observed TCR beta diversity and the percentage of naive T cells measured by flow cytometry. Because the CMV infection status of the donors was unknown, age-related changes in expanded clonotypes may potentially have been confounded. The long-lived group showed more naive CD4+ T cells, fewer expanded clones and increased TCR diversity than the aged group, suggesting age selection. Estimates of total diversity from one million sequenced T cells were regarded as lower bounds and underestimates. Observed TCR beta diversity per million T cells fell roughly linearly with age, and a significant reduction was already apparent by age approximately 40.

CDR1 and CDR2 were assigned from the germline V gene as KGHSH and LQKENI. Germline trimming: 1 base from V, 3 bases from J; junction bases outside gene matches: 3. The CDR3 sequence holds 15 residues, the cysteine and phenylalanine included. The DNA shown is the 45-base CDR3, in frame from base 1. The donors were roughly 39 Caucasian individuals from Russia, aged roughly 6 to 100 years, who were systemically healthy. Each donor gave 8 to 10 milliliters of peripheral blood, collected into EDTA-treated Vacutainer tubes. Ficoll-Paque density-gradient centrifugation was used to isolate PBMCs, with at least 6 million obtained per sample. Trizol reagent was used to extract total RNA from PBMCs, with at least 6 micrograms per sample. For every donor, an aliquot of PBMCs went through flow cytometry to measure the percentages of naive CD45RAhigh/CD27high T cells.

What was sequenced was blood. This receptor was taken from a woman aged 55-70 years in good health. The rearrangement joined TRBV18 to TRBJ2-5; 9 bases in the middle match TRBD1. DNA sequence: TGTGCCAGCTCACCACTGGGACAGGGAGAAGAGACCCAGTACTTC. Its protein is CASSPLGQGEETQYF.